Following are 10 T cell receptor beta chains from one sample sequenced in a study of cytotoxic CD8 clonotypes in ibrutinib-treated CLL. The method was immunoSEQ multiplex PCR; TCRdb's version includes in-frame clones alone and lacks a portion of them. Among some 300,000 clones listed, about 80% were seen once. The specimen comprised PBMCs, sampled before ibrutinib treatment. Receptor source: a human donor with chronic lymphocytic leukemia.

This chain joins TRBV6-1 and TRBJ2-7; D ambiguous. The V gene's germline CDR1 is MNHNS and CDR2 SASEGT. Trimming removed 1 base from V and 3 bases from J, with 13 bases in between. This CDR3 spans 15 amino acids. In DNA, the CDR3 is TGTGCCAGCAGTGAAGGATTGGTTGAGAACTACGAGCAGTACTTC. This codes for CASSEGLVENYEQYF.

This clone was seen just once. The chain has TRBV7-2 and TRBJ2-5; TRBD1 or TRBD2 may be the D gene (6 bases each). Trimming took off 5 bases at V and 4 bases at J, with 17 bases between the two ends. Per the germline V gene, CDR1 is SGHTA and CDR2 is FQGNSA. The CDR3 extends over 15 amino acids. CDR3 in amino acids: CASSPQRGTGETQYF. The CDR3 nucleotides are TGTGCCAGCAGCCCCCAGAGGGGGACTGGAGAGACCCAGTACTTC.

The chain recombines TRBV6-6 with TRBJ2-1; 9 bases agree with TRBD1. CDR3 length equals 15 residues. After removal of 7 bases from V and 8 bases from J, the junction contained 12 bases not matched to a gene. Looked up from germline, CDR1 is MNHNY and CDR2 is SVGAGI (reference sequence). CDR3 region: CASKKTGGVRDEQFF. The CDR3, as DNA: TGTGCCAGCAAGAAAACAGGGGGCGTAAGAGATGAGCAGTTCTTC.

This chain links TRBV5-4 with TRBJ2-5; 7 nucleotides agree with TRBD1. The CDR3 spans 13 residues. In germline, CDR1 is SGHNT, CDR2 YYREEE (reference sequence). Trimming at V came to 6 bases and at J to 2 bases, leaving 4 bases not matched to a gene. The CDR3 nucleotides read TGTGCCAGCAACAGGGGCGGACAAGAGACCCAGTACTTC. Encoded protein: CASNRGGQETQYF.

The gene calls are TRBV7-9 and TRBJ1-1; 8 bases are shared with TRBD1. With V trimmed by 5 bases and J by 2 bases, 13 bases remained unmatched. CDR1 SEHNR and CDR2 FQNEAQ come from the germline V gene (reference sequence). CDR3 size: 17 residues. The CDR3 spells CASSPRDRLSGNTEAFF. The CDR3 nucleotides read TGTGCCAGCAGCCCCCGGGACAGGCTGTCCGGAAACACTGAAGCTTTCTTT.

CDR3 nucleotides: TGCGCCAGCAGCTTGCGGGGTCTGGCCTACGAGCAGTACTTC. This sequence encodes CASSLRGLAYEQYF. The V and J genes are TRBV5-1 and TRBJ2-7; D possibly corresponds to TRBD2 (5 bases). The V end was cut by 1 base, the J end by 2 bases, with 10 bases between. This CDR3 contains 14 residues. The germline gives CDR1 SGHRS, CDR2 YFSETQ.

The chain links TRBV6-4 to TRBJ2-2; 9 bases match TRBD2. Per germline, CDR1 MRHNA and CDR2 SNTAGT. The CDR3 loop spans 18 amino acids. J gave up 4 bases and V 6 bases, and 15 bases lay outside the gene matches. The CDR3, as DNA: TGTGCCAGCAGCAAAGATCCTTTAGCGGGAGAAGTCACCGGGGAGCTGTTTTTT. Amino acids: CASSKDPLAGEVTGELFF.

V and J are TRBV29-1 and TRBJ2-1, with unresolved D. Germline CDR1 reads SQVTM; CDR2 reads ANQGSEA. This CDR3 is 12 amino acids long. V gave up 3 bases and J gave up 0 bases, with 3 bases separating them. CDR3 coding DNA: TGCAGCGTTGACATCTCCTACAATGAGCAGTTCTTC. Amino acids: CSVDISYNEQFF.

The chain is built from TRBV27 and TRBJ2-1; tentatively, D is TRBD1 (6 bases). The length of the CDR3 is 15 residues. The V end lost 2 bases, the J end lost 8 bases, and 16 bases lay between the germline ends. Looked up from germline, CDR1 is MNHEY and CDR2 is SMNVEV (reference sequence). The CDR3 protein is CASSLKGRGGDEQFF. The CDR3 DNA reads as TGTGCCAGCAGTTTAAAAGGCAGGGGTGGGGATGAGCAGTTCTTC.

V and J are TRBV5-1 and TRBJ1-2; 10 bases are a match to TRBD1. This CDR3 has 13 residues. V gave up 2 bases and J gave up 7 bases; unmatched junction bases: 2. Germline CDR1 SGHRS, CDR2 YFSETQ. The CDR3 bases are TGCGCCAGCAGCTTCGGGACAGGGGCTGGCTACACCTTC. Translating it yields CASSFGTGAGYTF.